Listed below are T cell receptor beta chains from one sample, sequenced in a study of shared clonotypes between healthy human individuals. TCRdb keeps only in-frame clones here, not all; method: immunoSEQ multiplex PCR. The sample includes 2 million to 2.5 million clones, more than 85% of them seen just once. Sequencing was carried out using naive CD4+ T cells from PBMCs. These receptors were obtained from a young man in good health. Some clones in this sample may be carry-over from other donors' samples. The CDR3 runs from the conserved cysteine through the conserved F or W. Each record gives: V gene, J gene, D gene, clone size, CDR3 protein, CDR3 DNA. D genes are given only for firm matches. A row's size may be missing; if present it is once, few, many or a size class.

TRBV28,TRBJ1-2,NA,NA,CASSPSFRGYTF,TGTGCCAGCAGTCCGAGTTTTCGAGGCTACACCTTC
TRBV6-5,TRBJ2-7,NA,NA,CASSYYFQDSGGEQYF,TGTGCCAGCAGTTACTATTTTCAGGACAGCGGAGGGGAGCAGTACTTC
TRBV5-1,TRBJ2-7,NA,NA,CASRLPLTDAPYEQYF,TGCGCCAGCAGGTTACCCTTGACGGATGCCCCCTACGAGCAGTACTTC
TRBV20-1,TRBJ2-7,NA,NA,CSVNEQYF,TGCAGTGTCAACGAGCAGTACTTC
TRBV28,TRBJ1-5,NA,NA,CASSLLGSNQPQHF,TGTGCCAGCAGTTTACTTGGTAGCAATCAGCCCCAGCATTTT
TRBV28,TRBJ2-7,NA,NA,CASSSYRNTYEQYF,TGTGCCAGCAGTTCGTACAGAAACACCTACGAGCAGTACTTC
TRBV11-2,TRBJ1-1,NA,NA,CASSLLAQQRREAFF,TGTGCCAGCAGCTTACTCGCACAGCAGAGGCGTGAAGCTTTCTTT
TRBV29-1,TRBJ1-1,NA,once,CSVGPGGPDTEAFF,TGCAGCGTCGGACCGGGGGGGCCCGACACTGAAGCTTTCTTT
TRBV18,TRBJ2-2,TRBD2,NA,CASSPSGRALTGELFF,TGTGCCAGCTCACCCAGCGGGAGGGCCCTGACCGGGGAGCTGTTTTTT
TRBV28,TRBJ2-3,TRBD2,NA,CASIRAGAMDTQYF,TGTGCCAGCATTCGTGCGGGAGCAATGGATACGCAGTATTTT
TRBV11-2,TRBJ1-1,NA,NA,CASSLDLGNTEAFF,TGTGCCAGCAGCTTAGATCTCGGGAACACTGAAGCTTTCTTT
TRBV6-1,TRBJ1-2,TRBD1,NA,CAQSDRGNYGYTF,TGTGCCCAATCCGACAGGGGTAACTATGGCTACACCTTC
TRBV6-6,TRBJ1-1,NA,NA,CASSYFRRENTEAFF,TGTGCCAGCAGTTACTTTAGGAGGGAGAACACTGAAGCTTTCTTT
TRBV6-1,TRBJ1-3,NA,few,CASREGNAGNTIYF,TGTGCCAGCAGGGAGGGGAACGCTGGAAACACCATATATTTT
TRBV7-2,TRBJ2-1,NA,NA,CASSFSRNEQFF,TGTGCCAGCAGCTTTTCACGGAATGAGCAGTTCTTC
TRBV2,TRBJ1-5,NA,NA,CASGKQGGGNQPQHF,TGTGCCAGCGGGAAACAGGGTGGAGGCAATCAGCCCCAGCATTTT
TRBV7-9,TRBJ1-1,NA,NA,CASSLYHSRAQESEAFF,TGTGCCAGCAGCTTATACCACTCCAGGGCACAAGAATCCGAAGCTTTCTTT
TRBV28,TRBJ2-3,TRBD2,NA,CASSRQRGSGSGNSDTQYF,TGTGCCAGCAGCCGCCAGCGGGGGAGCGGGAGTGGTAATTCGGATACGCAGTATTTT
TRBV28,TRBJ1-6,TRBD1,NA,CASSLLTGRSPLHF,TGTGCCAGCAGTTTATTGACAGGGCGGTCACCCCTCCACTTT
TRBV23-1,TRBJ2-7,TRBD2,NA,CASSQSIATSGLPYEQYF,TGCGCCAGCAGTCAATCGATCGCGACTAGCGGGCTCCCCTACGAGCAGTACTTC
TRBV7-2,TRBJ1-3,TRBD1,NA,CASSLEGAYSGNTIYF,TGTGCCAGCAGCTTAGAGGGGGCTTACTCTGGAAACACCATATATTTT
TRBV4-1,TRBJ2-1,TRBD2,NA,CASSQVGTSGRKVGNEQFF,TGCGCCAGCAGCCAAGTGGGGACTAGCGGGAGAAAGGTTGGCAATGAGCAGTTCTTC
TRBV7-2,TRBJ1-4,TRBD1,NA,CASSLMTTGTGAEKLFF,TGTGCCAGCAGCCTGATGACCACCGGGACAGGGGCCGAAAAACTGTTTTTT
TRBV7-9,TRBJ2-5,TRBD2,NA,CASSLGGGRQETQYF,TGTGCCAGCAGTCTCGGCGGGGGTCGCCAAGAGACCCAGTACTTC
TRBV5-1,TRBJ1-1,NA,NA,CASSSGSVGTEAFF,TGCGCCAGCAGCTCAGGGTCGGTGGGCACTGAAGCTTTCTTT
TRBV11-1,TRBJ2-1,TRBD2,NA,CASSTTSGRLYNEQFF,TGTGCCAGCAGCACTACTAGCGGGAGATTGTACAATGAGCAGTTCTTC
TRBV10-3,TRBJ2-7,NA,NA,CAISESGRGSYEQYF,TGTGCCATCAGTGAGTCGGGCAGGGGCTCCTACGAGCAGTACTTC
TRBV20-1,TRBJ1-1,NA,NA,CSASPTEAFF,TGCAGTGCTAGTCCCACTGAAGCTTTCTTT
TRBV6-1,TRBJ2-4,NA,NA,CASSEVAAIQYF,TGTGCCAGCAGTGAAGTAGCGGCCATTCAGTACTTC
TRBV5-6,TRBJ1-1,TRBD1,NA,CASSSLQGAGTEAFF,TGTGCCAGCAGCTCCCTACAGGGGGCAGGTACTGAAGCTTTCTTT
TRBV28,TRBJ2-7,NA,NA,CASSLGLAYEQYF,TGTGCCAGCAGTTTAGGGCTAGCCTACGAGCAGTACTTC
TRBV7-9,TRBJ2-5,NA,NA,CASSPLTGTREMVETQYF,TGTGCCAGCAGCCCGTTAACCGGGACCAGAGAGATGGTTGAGACCCAGTACTTC
TRBV30,TRBJ2-4,NA,NA,CAWSVPGTVGNIQYF,TGTGCCTGGAGTGTACCAGGGACGGTTGGAAACATTCAGTACTTC
TRBV7-3,TRBJ2-3,NA,NA,CASSPRRASSTDTQYF,TGTGCCAGCAGCCCCCGTCGAGCGTCGAGCACAGATACGCAGTATTTT